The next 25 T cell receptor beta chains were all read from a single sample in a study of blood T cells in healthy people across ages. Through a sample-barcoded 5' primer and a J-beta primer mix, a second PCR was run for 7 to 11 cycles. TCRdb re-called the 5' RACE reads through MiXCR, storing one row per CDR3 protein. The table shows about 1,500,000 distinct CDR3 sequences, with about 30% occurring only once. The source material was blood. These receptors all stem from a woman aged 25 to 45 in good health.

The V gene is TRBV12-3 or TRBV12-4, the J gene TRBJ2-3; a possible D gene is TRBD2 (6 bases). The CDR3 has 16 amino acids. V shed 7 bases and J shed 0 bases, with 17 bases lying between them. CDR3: CASNWGDASSTDTQYF. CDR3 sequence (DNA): TGTGCCAGCAATTGGGGGGACGCCTCTAGCACAGATACGCAGTATTTT.

CDR3 sequence: CASRLTGGDTGELFF. The CDR3 nucleotides read TGTGCCAGCAGGTTGACAGGGGGGGACACCGGGGAGCTGTTTTTT. The chain combines TRBV5-5 with TRBJ2-2; 9 bases are shared with TRBD1. The V segment lost 5 bases and the J segment 3 bases; nucleotides outside the gene matches: 5. Germline CDR1 SGHKS, CDR2 YYEKEE (reference sequence). This CDR3 region has 15 residues.

In DNA, the CDR3 is TGCAGTGCTAGCCTAGCGGGAATTAACGAGCAGTACTTC. This translates into CSASLAGINEQYF. The chain recombines TRBV20-1 with TRBJ2-7; 9 bases agree with TRBD2. J was trimmed by 5 bases and V by 3 bases; bases with no gene match: 5. This CDR3 is 13 amino acids long. Germline loops: CDR1 DFQATT, CDR2 SNEGSKA (reference sequence).

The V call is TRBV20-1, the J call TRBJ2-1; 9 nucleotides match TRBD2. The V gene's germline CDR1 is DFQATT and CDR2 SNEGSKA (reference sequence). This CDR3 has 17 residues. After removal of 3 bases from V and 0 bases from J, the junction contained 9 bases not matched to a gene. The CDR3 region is CSARKPSGVSSYNEQFF. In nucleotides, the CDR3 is TGCAGTGCTAGGAAGCCTAGCGGGGTGAGCTCCTACAATGAGCAGTTCTTC.

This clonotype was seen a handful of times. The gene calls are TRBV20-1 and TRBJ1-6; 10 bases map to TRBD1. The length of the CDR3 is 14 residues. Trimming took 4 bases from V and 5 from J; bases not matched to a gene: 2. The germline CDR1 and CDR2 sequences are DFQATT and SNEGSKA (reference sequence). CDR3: CSATDRGNNSPLHF. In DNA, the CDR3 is TGCAGTGCTACGGACAGGGGGAATAATTCACCCCTCCACTTT.

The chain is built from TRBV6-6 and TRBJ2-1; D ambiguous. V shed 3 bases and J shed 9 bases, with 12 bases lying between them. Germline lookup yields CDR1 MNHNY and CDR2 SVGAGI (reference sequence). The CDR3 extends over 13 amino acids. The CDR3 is CASSYSPGFEQFF. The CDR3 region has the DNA TGTGCCAGCAGTTATTCCCCGGGCTTTGAGCAGTTCTTC.

CDR3 nucleotide sequence: TGCGCCAGCAGCCCCCCCAGGGGGGGGCCGGCTGAAGCTTTCTTT. This encodes CASSPPRGGPAEAFF. This chain connects TRBV5-1 to TRBJ1-1; TRBD1 aligns across 7 bases. Trimming took 4 bases from V and 6 from J; bases not matched to a gene: 12. The CDR3 contains 15 residues. Germline V gene sequence: CDR1 SGHRS, CDR2 YFSETQ.

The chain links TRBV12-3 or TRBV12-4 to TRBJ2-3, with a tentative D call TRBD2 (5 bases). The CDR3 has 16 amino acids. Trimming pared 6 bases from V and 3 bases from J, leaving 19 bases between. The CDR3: CASRSKTGVFTDTQYF. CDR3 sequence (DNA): TGTGCCAGCAGGAGTAAAACCGGGGTGTTTACAGATACGCAGTATTTT.

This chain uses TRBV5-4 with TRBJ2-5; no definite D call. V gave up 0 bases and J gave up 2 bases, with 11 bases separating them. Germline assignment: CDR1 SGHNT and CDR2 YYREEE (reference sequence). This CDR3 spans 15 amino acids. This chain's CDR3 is CASSLETKVQETQYF. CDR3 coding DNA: TGTGCCAGCAGCTTGGAGACAAAGGTACAAGAGACCCAGTACTTC.

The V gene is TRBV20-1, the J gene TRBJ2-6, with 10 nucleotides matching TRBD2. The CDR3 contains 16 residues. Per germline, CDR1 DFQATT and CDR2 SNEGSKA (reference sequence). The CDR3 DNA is TGCGCCTACGCGGGACTAGCGAGCTCTGGGGCCAACGTCCTGACTTTC. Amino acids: CAYAGLASSGANVLTF.

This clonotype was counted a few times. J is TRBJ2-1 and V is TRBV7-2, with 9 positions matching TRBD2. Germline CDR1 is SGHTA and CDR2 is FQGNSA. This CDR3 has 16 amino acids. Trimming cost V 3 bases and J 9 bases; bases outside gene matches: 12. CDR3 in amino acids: CASSLASGLAGGEQFF. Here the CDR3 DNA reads TGTGCCAGCAGCTTGGCTTCGGGACTAGCAGGAGGTGAGCAGTTCTTC.

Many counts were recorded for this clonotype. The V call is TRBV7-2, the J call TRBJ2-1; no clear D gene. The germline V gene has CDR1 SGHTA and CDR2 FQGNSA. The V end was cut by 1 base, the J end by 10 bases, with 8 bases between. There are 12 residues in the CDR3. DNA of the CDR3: TGTGCCAGCAGCTTAGACCTCGCCGAGCAGTTCTTC. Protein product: CASSLDLAEQFF.

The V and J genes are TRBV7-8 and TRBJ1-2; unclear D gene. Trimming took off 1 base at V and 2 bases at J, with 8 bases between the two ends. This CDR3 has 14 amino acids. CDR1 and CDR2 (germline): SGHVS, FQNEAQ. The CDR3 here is CASSLERSNYGYTF. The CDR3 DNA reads TGTGCCAGCAGCTTAGAGCGGTCCAACTATGGCTACACCTTC.

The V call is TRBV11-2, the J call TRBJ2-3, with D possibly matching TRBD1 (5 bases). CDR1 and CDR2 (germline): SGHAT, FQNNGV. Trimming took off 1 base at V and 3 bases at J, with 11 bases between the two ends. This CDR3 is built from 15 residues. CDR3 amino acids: CASSLVGRTTDTQYF. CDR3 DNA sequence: TGTGCCAGCAGCTTAGTCGGACGGACAACAGATACGCAGTATTTT.

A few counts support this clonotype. Written as DNA, the CDR3 is TGCAGTGCGACTACTAGCGGGGCCTACAATGAGCAGTTCTTC. It yields the protein CSATTSGAYNEQFF. The genes are TRBV20-1 and TRBJ2-1; 10 bases fit TRBD2. The junction had 4 bases not matched to a gene; V was cut back by 6 bases and J by 2 bases. Looked up from germline, CDR1 is DFQATT and CDR2 is SNEGSKA (reference sequence). This CDR3 has 14 amino acids.

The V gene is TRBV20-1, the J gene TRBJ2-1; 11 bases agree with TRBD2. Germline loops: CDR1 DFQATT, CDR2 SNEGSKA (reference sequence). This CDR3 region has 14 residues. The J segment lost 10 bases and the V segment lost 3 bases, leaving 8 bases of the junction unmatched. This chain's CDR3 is CSASGTSGSREQFF. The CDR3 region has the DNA TGCAGTGCTAGTGGGACTAGCGGATCGCGGGAGCAGTTCTTC.

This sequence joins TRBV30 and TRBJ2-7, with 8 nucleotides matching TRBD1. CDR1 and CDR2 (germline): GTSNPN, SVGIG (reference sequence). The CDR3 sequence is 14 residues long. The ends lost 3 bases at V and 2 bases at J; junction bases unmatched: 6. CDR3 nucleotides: TGTGCCTGGAGGACGATACAGGGGGCCTACGAGCAGTACTTC. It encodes CAWRTIQGAYEQYF.

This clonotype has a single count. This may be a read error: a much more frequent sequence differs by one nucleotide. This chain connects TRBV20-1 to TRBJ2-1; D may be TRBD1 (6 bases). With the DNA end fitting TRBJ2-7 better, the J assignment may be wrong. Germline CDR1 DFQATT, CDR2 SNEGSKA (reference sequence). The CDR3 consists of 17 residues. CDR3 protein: CSARSLRGTSSYNEQYF. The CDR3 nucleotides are TGCAGTGCCAGGTCCTTGAGGGGGACAAGCTCCTACAATGAGCAGTACTTC.

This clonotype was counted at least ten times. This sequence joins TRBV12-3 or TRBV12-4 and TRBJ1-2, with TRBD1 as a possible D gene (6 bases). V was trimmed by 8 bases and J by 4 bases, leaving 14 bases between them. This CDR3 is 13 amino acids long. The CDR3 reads CASHGQGIYGYTF. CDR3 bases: TGTGCCAGCCATGGGCAGGGGATCTATGGCTACACCTTC.

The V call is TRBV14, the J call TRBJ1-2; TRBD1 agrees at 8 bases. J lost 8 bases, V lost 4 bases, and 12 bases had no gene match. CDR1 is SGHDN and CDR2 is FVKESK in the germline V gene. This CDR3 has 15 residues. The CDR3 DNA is TGTGCCAGCAGCCCCCACCAGGACAGGGAACGGGGCTACACCTTC. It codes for CASSPHQDRERGYTF.

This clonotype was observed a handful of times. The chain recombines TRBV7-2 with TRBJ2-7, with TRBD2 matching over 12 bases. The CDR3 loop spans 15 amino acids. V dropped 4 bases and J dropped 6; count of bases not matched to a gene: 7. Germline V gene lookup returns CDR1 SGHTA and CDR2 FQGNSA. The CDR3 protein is CASSYLAGGPSEQYF. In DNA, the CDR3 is TGTGCCAGCAGCTACCTAGCGGGAGGGCCCTCCGAGCAGTACTTC.

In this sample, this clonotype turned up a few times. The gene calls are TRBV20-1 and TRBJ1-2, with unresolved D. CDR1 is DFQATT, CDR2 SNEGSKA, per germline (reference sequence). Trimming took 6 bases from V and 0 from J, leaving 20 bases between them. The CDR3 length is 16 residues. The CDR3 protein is CSARKLLDHTNYGYTF. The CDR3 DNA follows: TGCAGTGCCCGTAAACTCCTCGATCATACTAACTATGGCTACACCTTC.

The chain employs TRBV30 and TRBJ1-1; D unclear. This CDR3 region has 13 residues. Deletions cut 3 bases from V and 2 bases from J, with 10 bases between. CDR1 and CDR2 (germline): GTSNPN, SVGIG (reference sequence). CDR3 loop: CAWSGGINTEAFF. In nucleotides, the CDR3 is TGTGCCTGGAGCGGCGGGATAAACACTGAAGCTTTCTTT.

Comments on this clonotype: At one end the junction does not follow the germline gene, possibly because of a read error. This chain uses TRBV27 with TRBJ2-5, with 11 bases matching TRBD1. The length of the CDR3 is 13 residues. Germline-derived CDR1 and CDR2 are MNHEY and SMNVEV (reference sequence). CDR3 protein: CTSGTGGQETQYF. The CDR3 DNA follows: TGTACCAGCGGGACAGGGGGTCAAGAGACCCAGTACTTC.

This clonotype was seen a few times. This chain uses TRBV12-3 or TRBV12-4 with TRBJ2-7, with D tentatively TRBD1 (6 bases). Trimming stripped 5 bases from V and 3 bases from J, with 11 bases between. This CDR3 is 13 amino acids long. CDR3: CASSRTANYEQYF. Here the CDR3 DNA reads TGTGCCAGCAGTAGGACAGCTAACTACGAGCAGTACTTC.